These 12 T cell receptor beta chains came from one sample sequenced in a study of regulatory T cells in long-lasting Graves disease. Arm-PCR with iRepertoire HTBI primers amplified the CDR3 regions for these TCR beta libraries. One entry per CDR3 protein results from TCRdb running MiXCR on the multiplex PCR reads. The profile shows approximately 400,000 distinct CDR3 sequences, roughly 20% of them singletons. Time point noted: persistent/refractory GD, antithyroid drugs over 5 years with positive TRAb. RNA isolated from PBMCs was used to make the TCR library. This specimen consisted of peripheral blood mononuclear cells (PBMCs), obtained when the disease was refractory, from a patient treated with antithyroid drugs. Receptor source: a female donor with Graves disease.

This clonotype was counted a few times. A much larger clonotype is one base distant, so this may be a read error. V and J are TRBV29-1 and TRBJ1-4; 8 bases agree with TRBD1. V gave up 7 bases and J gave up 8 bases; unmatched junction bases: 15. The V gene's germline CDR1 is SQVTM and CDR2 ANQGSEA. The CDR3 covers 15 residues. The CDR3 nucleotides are TGCAGCGCGGACCTTTGGACAGGGCCCCAAGAAAAACTGTTTTTT. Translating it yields CSADLWTGPQEKLFF.

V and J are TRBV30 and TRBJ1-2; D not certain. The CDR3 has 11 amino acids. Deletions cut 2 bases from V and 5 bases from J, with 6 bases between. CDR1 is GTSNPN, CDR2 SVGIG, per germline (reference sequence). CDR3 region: CAWSRAYGYTF. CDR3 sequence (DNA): TGTGCCTGGAGTCGAGCATATGGCTACACCTTC.

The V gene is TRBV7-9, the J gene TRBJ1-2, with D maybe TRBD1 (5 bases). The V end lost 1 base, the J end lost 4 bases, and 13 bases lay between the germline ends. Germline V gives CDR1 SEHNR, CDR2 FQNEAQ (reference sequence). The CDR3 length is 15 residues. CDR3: CASSLGDSTPYGYTF. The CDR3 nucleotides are TGTGCCAGCAGCTTAGGAGACAGCACCCCCTATGGCTACACCTTC.

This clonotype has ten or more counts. CDR3 residues: CASSLDRAGANVLTF. CDR3 in DNA: TGTGCCAGCAGCTTAGACAGGGCTGGGGCCAACGTCCTGACTTTC. V gene TRBV7-2 combines with J gene TRBJ2-6; D may be TRBD1 (6 bases). There are 15 residues in the CDR3. In germline, CDR1 is SGHTA, CDR2 FQGNSA. V was trimmed by 1 base and J by 2 bases, leaving 6 bases between them.

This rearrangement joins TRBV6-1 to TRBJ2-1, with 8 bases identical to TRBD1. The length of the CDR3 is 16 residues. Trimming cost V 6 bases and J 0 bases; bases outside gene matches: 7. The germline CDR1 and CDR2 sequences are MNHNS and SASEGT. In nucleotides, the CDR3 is TGTGCCAGCAGACTATACAGGGGGAGCTCCTACAATGAGCAGTTCTTC. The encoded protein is CASRLYRGSSYNEQFF.

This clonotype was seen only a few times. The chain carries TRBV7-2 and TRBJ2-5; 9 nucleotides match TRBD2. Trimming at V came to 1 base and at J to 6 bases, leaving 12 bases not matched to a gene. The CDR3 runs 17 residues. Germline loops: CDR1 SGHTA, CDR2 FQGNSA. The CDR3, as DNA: TGTGCCAGCAGCTTAGTGGCGGGAGGGCCTCTGGGTAAGACCCAGTACTTC. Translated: CASSLVAGGPLGKTQYF.

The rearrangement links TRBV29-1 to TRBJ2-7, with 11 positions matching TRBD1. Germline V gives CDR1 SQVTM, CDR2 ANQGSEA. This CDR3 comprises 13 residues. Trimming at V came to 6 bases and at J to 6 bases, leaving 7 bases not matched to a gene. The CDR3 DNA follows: TGCAGCGTAGAGAGGGACAGGGGGGGCGAGCAGTACTTC. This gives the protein CSVERDRGGEQYF.

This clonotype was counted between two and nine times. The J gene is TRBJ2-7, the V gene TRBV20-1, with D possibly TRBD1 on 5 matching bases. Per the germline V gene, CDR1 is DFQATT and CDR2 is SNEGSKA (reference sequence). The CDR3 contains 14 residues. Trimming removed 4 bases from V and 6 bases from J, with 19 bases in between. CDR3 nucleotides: TGCAGTGCTATTCCGAGACAGACCTTTGGCGAGCAGTACTTC. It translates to CSAIPRQTFGEQYF.

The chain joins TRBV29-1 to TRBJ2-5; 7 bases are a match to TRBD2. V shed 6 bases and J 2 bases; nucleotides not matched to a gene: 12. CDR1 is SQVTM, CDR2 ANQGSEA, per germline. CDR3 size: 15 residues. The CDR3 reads CSVRPGAGVQETQYF. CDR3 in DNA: TGCAGCGTGCGCCCCGGGGCGGGAGTACAAGAGACCCAGTACTTC. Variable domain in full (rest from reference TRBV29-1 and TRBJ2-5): SAVISQKPSRDICQRGTSLTIQCQVDSQVTMMFWYRQQPGQSLTLIATANQGSEATYESGFVIDKFPISRPNLTFSTLTVSNMSPEDSSIYLCSVRPGAGVQETQYFGPGTRLLVL.

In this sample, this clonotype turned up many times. CDR3 sequence: CASSFPGEETQYF. Here the CDR3 DNA reads TGTGCCAGCAGCTTCCCGGGAGAAGAGACCCAGTACTTC. The J gene is TRBJ2-5, the V gene TRBV28; D perhaps matches TRBD2 (6 bases). Trimming removed 6 bases from V and 3 bases from J, with 11 bases in between. CDR1 is MDHEN and CDR2 is SYDVKM in the germline V gene. The CDR3 extends over 13 amino acids.

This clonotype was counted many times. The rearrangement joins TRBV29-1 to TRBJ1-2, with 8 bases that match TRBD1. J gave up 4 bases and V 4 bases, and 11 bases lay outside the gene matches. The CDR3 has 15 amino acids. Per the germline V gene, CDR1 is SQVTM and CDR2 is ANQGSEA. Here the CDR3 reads CSVADVGQGGYGYTF. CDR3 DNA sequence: TGCAGCGTTGCAGATGTTGGACAGGGAGGCTATGGCTACACCTTC.

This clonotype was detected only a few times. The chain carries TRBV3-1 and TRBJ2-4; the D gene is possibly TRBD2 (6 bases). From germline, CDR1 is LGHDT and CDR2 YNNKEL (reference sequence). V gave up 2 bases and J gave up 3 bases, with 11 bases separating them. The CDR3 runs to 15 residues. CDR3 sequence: CASSQYGSLKNIQYF. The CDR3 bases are TGTGCCAGCAGCCAATACGGGAGTCTCAAAAACATTCAGTACTTC.